This passage covers 20 T cell receptor beta chains from one sample sequenced in a study of beta chain features in type 1 diabetes. Expressed TCRB transcripts were sequenced, since all the RNA that had been isolated was reverse transcribed. The repertoire was sequenced with immunoSEQ multiplex PCR; TCRdb's copy has only in-frame clones and lacks some. The sample carries 400,000 to 500,000 clones, more than 11% recorded once. The sample comprised naive CD4+ T cells from blood. The receptor source for this set is a man aged 25-45 years in good health.

This clone occurred a few times. The genes are TRBV29-1 and TRBJ2-7; a possible D gene is TRBD1 (6 bases). The length of the CDR3 is 12 residues. V was shortened by 7 bases and J by 4 bases, with 14 bases between the two germline ends. Germline V CDR1 and CDR2: SQVTM, ANQGSEA. CDR3 sequence reads: CSASDSGYEQYV. In DNA form, the CDR3 reads TGCAGCGCCTCGGACAGCGGTTACGAGCAGTACGTC.

This clone was picked up a small number of times. The chain couples TRBV19 to TRBJ1-5; possibly TRBD1 for D (5 bases). This CDR3 has 17 residues. The V gene lost 7 bases and the J gene lost 1 base, with 20 bases spanning the gap. Germline V gene lookup returns CDR1 LNHDA and CDR2 SQIVND (reference sequence). This chain's CDR3 is CASTTKLGRASNQPQHF. The CDR3 coding sequence is TGTGCCAGTACCACAAAGTTGGGGCGAGCAAGCAATCAGCCCCAGCATTTT.

This clone was counted only a few times. The same CDR3 also results from other DNA sequences found in this sample. The gene calls are TRBV18 and TRBJ1-1, with no clear D. Trimming shortened V by 1 base and J by 1 base, and 4 bases separated the two germline ends. The CDR3 has 13 amino acids. CDR1 and CDR2 (germline): KGHSH, LQKENI. The CDR3 loop reads CASSPQKNTEAFF. CDR3 DNA: TGTGCCAGCTCACCACAGAAGAACACTGAAGCTTTCTTT.

This rearrangement joins TRBV15 to TRBJ2-3; 12 bases agree with TRBD2. The germline V gene has CDR1 LNHNV and CDR2 YYDKDF (reference sequence). J lost 4 bases, V lost 0 bases, and 8 bases had no gene match. The CDR3 spans 18 residues. The CDR3 protein is CATSRDLSPSGGADTQYF. DNA of the CDR3: TGTGCCACCAGCAGAGATCTAAGCCCTAGCGGGGGGGCAGATACGCAGTATTTT.

This chain uses TRBV14 with TRBJ2-3; D could derive from TRBD1 or TRBD2 (6 bases each). Trimming stripped 2 bases from V and 5 bases from J, with 14 bases between. This CDR3 has 15 residues. The germline CDR1 and CDR2 sequences are SGHDN and FVKESK. The CDR3 sequence: CASSQWSGGEDTQYF. The CDR3 DNA reads TGTGCCAGCAGCCAATGGTCCGGGGGCGAAGATACGCAGTATTTT.

J is TRBJ2-7 and V is TRBV7-6; 11 positions agree with TRBD1. The junction had 7 bases not matched to a gene; V was cut back by 2 bases and J by 1 base. The germline gives CDR1 SGHVS, CDR2 FNYEAQ. This CDR3 is 17 amino acids long. The CDR3 coding sequence is TGTGCCAGCAGCTTATACCCCGGACAGGGGGCTTCCTACGAGCAGTACTTC. As protein: CASSLYPGQGASYEQYF.

This clone has a handful of counts. This same CDR3 is encoded by further DNA sequences in the sample. CDR3 sequence reads: CASSPGTVNTEAFF. In DNA, the CDR3 is TGTGCCAGCAGTCCTGGGACAGTGAACACTGAAGCTTTCTTT. V is TRBV6-5 and J is TRBJ1-1, with TRBD1 matching over 7 bases. Germline V gene lookup returns CDR1 MNHEY and CDR2 SVGAGI. V gave up 5 bases and J gave up 0 bases; unmatched junction bases: 3. This CDR3 comprises 14 residues.

The CDR3 DNA reads as TGTGCCAGCAGTGGGACCACTAGCACAGATACGCAGTATTTT. Translation gives CASSGTTSTDTQYF. The genes are TRBV2 and TRBJ2-3; D gene unclear. The CDR3 covers 14 residues. Germline lookup yields CDR1 SNHLY and CDR2 FYNNEI. Trimming took off 4 bases at V and 0 bases at J, with 8 bases between the two ends.

The genes are TRBV4-3 and TRBJ2-1; 9 bases are shared with TRBD1. Germline V lookup: CDR1 LGHNA, CDR2 YSLEER. The CDR3 is 15 residues long. The J segment lost 2 bases and the V segment lost 1 base, leaving 0 bases of the junction unmatched. This CDR3 reads CASSQGDRAYNEQFF. In DNA form, the CDR3 reads TGCGCCAGCAGCCAAGGGGACAGGGCCTACAATGAGCAGTTCTTC.

This clone was counted a few times. The chain combines TRBV7-2 with TRBJ2-1, with 8 positions matching TRBD1. The CDR3 runs 13 residues. Trimming took 6 bases from V and 8 from J; bases not matched to a gene: 6. The germline V gene has CDR1 SGHTA and CDR2 FQGNSA. DNA for the CDR3: TGTGCCAGCAGATTGGACAGGGTCCATGAGCAGTTCTTC. Protein product: CASRLDRVHEQFF.

This CDR3 is CASSLWTDPTGELFF. CDR3 in DNA: TGTGCCAGCAGCCTATGGACAGATCCCACCGGGGAGCTGTTTTTT. V is TRBV7-9 and J is TRBJ2-2, with D maybe TRBD1 (6 bases). The CDR3 runs 15 residues. The V end was cut by 5 bases, the J end by 4 bases, with 14 bases between. CDR1 and CDR2 from the germline V gene are SEHNR and FQNEAQ (reference sequence).

The rearrangement uses TRBV12-5 and TRBJ2-3, with D maybe TRBD1 (6 bases). Trimming took 7 bases from V and 1 from J, leaving 12 bases between them. The germline gives CDR1 LGHNT, CDR2 FRNRAP. The CDR3 has 14 amino acids. The CDR3 region has the DNA TGTGCTAGTGTACAGGGACCCCGCACAGATACGCAGTATTTT. It is translated as CASVQGPRTDTQYF.

The sample holds a few counts of this clone. The chain carries TRBV18 and TRBJ2-3, with D perhaps assigned TRBD1 or TRBD2 (5 bases each). Per germline, CDR1 KGHSH and CDR2 LQKENI. Trimming pared 1 base from V and 4 bases from J, leaving 12 bases between. The CDR3 extends over 15 amino acids. The chain's CDR3 is CASSPRTLVADTQYF. The CDR3 DNA is TGTGCCAGCTCACCACGGACACTAGTGGCAGATACGCAGTATTTT.

The chain joins TRBV5-4 to TRBJ2-3, with D possibly being TRBD2 (7 bases). V shed 3 bases and J shed 0 bases, with 11 bases lying between them. The CDR3 runs to 15 residues. From germline, CDR1 is SGHNT and CDR2 YYREEE (reference sequence). CDR3 in DNA: TGTGCCAGCAGCTCGTGGGGGGGCAGCACAGATACGCAGTATTTT. Translated, it gives CASSSWGGSTDTQYF.

This clone was seen more than once but under ten times. The genes are TRBV7-8 and TRBJ2-7; 7 nucleotides align to TRBD1. Germline lookup yields CDR1 SGHVS and CDR2 FQNEAQ. CDR3 length equals 15 residues. The V and J ends lost 3 bases and 6 bases, in that order; junction bases with no gene match: 11. The CDR3 loop reads CASSFRTGIRLEQYV. The CDR3 coding sequence is TGTGCCAGCAGCTTTAGGACAGGCATCAGGCTCGAGCAGTACGTC.

This chain uses TRBV9 with TRBJ2-1; D is possibly TRBD2 (6 bases). Between the trimmed V and J ends, which lost 3 bases and 4 bases, there was a span of 11 bases. The CDR3 runs to 14 residues. The germline V gene encodes CDR1 SGDLS and CDR2 YYNGEE. CDR3 region: CASSGLGGYNEQFF. The CDR3 DNA reads as TGTGCCAGCAGCGGACTGGGAGGTTACAATGAGCAGTTCTTC.

The rearrangement uses TRBV7-9 and TRBJ2-3, with TRBD2 identical over 9 bases. Per the germline V gene, CDR1 is SEHNR and CDR2 is FQNEAQ (reference sequence). With 5 bases clipped from V and 2 bases from J, the junction kept 5 bases outside the gene matches. This CDR3 is built from 15 residues. In DNA, the CDR3 is TGTGCCAGCAGCACCGGGACTAGCACCACAGATACGCAGTATTTT. It codes for CASSTGTSTTDTQYF.

The CDR3 is CASSKTGGVADEQYF. CDR3 nucleotides: TGTGCCAGCAGCAAAACAGGGGGCGTAGCTGACGAGCAGTACTTC. This chain joins TRBV21-1 and TRBJ2-7; TRBD1, as called in the table, went unchecked against the DNA. TRBV21-1 is annotated as a pseudogene. The CDR3 runs 15 residues.

In nucleotides, the CDR3 is TGTGCCTGGAGTACGCGGCCAGCGAGCTCCTACAATGAGCAGTTCTTC. Translation: CAWSTRPASSYNEQFF. V usage is TRBV30 and J usage is TRBJ2-1; no reliable D call. V was pared by 2 bases and J by 0 bases, with 14 bases between. This CDR3 has 16 amino acids. From germline, CDR1 is GTSNPN and CDR2 SVGIG (reference sequence).

J is TRBJ1-1 and V is TRBV5-1; D is uncertain. The germline V and J ends were trimmed by 5 bases and 1 base, with 3 bases remaining between them. The CDR3 extends over 11 amino acids. The germline CDR1 and CDR2 sequences are SGHRS and YFSETQ. In nucleotides, the CDR3 is TGCGCCAGCAGGGAGAACACTGAAGCTTTCTTT. This encodes CASRENTEAFF.